A selection of T cell receptor beta chains follows, all from one sample in a study of blood T cell repertoires in COVID-19. Profiled with immunoSEQ multiplex PCR; TCRdb holds only in-frame clones, not every one. This sample has over 70,000 clones, with around 87% found just once. The sequenced material came from peripheral blood. The receptors derive from a human donor in a cohort sampled during active COVID-19. The conserved cysteine and the conserved F or W are not part of the CDR3 here. Not every row has a clone size; where given, it reads once, few, many or a size class.

abundance	v_gene	j_gene	CDR3aa
-	TRBV15	TRBJ1-3	ATSTGTGGGNTIY
-	TRBV11-2	TRBJ2-1	ASSLDRSSYNEQF
-	TRBV9	TRBJ2-3	ASSPQGKDTQY
-	TRBV28	TRBJ1-2	ASNKGFRDGYT
-	TRBV9	TRBJ1-2	ASSAQQGAKGYT
-	TRBV24-1	TRBJ2-3	ATSDFQGLSRTDTQY
few	TRBV7-9	TRBJ2-7	ASSLSQVVHEQY
-	TRBV18	TRBJ2-7	ASSRTPGLAGGLEQY
-	TRBV28	TRBJ1-1	ASSPGQLGYYTEAF
-	TRBV25-1	TRBJ1-1	ASSEPDRERAF
-	TRBV6-2/TRBV6-3	TRBJ1-2	ASSYYTGGNT
-	TRBV19	TRBJ1-3	ASASTGGSGNTIY
-	TRBV10-3	TRBJ1-3	AISPGQGNLGGNTIY
-	TRBV7-6	TRBJ2-7	ASSSLAGGPGEQY
once	TRBV2	TRBJ2-7	ASSSQGLNEQY
-	TRBV7-2	TRBJ2-7	ASSPRLDSYEQY
-	TRBV19	TRBJ1-3	ATFSSGNTIY
-	TRBV19	TRBJ1-2	ASSISPTGASGYT
once	TRBV11-2	TRBJ1-6	ASSLAGGVSPLH
-	TRBV5-6	TRBJ2-7	ASSLVNYEQY
-	TRBV28	TRBJ1-2	ASIPPVGGTNYGYT
once	TRBV5-6	TRBJ1-1	ASSDLTGSEAF
-	TRBV12-3/TRBV12-4	TRBJ1-2	ASTAGQRYGYT
-	TRBV27	TRBJ2-3	ASRGTSRDTQY
-	TRBV29-1	TRBJ2-5	SVNRGGGVQETQY
-	TRBV5-1	TRBJ1-5	ASSLVGGASNQPQH
-	TRBV7-2	TRBJ2-1	ASSAALTSGRPYYNEQF
-	TRBV19	TRBJ2-5	ASAPLLAAQETQY
-	TRBV28	TRBJ2-7	ASRSGQGLVEQY
-	TRBV11-2	TRBJ2-1	ASTSGLANEQF
-	TRBV7-8	TRBJ2-1	ASSLGDRVNNEQF
-	TRBV12-3/TRBV12-4	TRBJ2-1	ASSRLGGEQF
-	TRBV7-7	TRBJ1-1	ASSPKSMGGTEAF
-	TRBV11-2	TRBJ1-2	ASSLGTGGNYGYT